This TCR beta chain was retrieved from a study of blood T cell repertoires in COVID-19. Background on the study: Samples of COVID-19 (acute and convalescent) were obtained from the United States, Italy and Spain.

TCRdb keeps only in-frame clones here, not all; method: immunoSEQ multiplex PCR. The table lists about 490,000 clones, 75% to 90% of them singletons, with about 3% in the top ten. Germline CDR1 MDHEN, CDR2 SYDVKM. Trimming removed 3 bases at V and 10 bases at J, with 7 bases between. CDR3 length equals 12 residues. V and J are TRBV28 and TRBJ1-6, with D unresolved. Sequenced sample: peripheral blood. This receptor was obtained from a human donor in a cohort sampled during active COVID-19. The CDR3 protein is CASSFSGSPLHF. As DNA, the CDR3 is TGTGCCAGCAGTTTCTCTGGCTCACCCCTCCACTTT.